This T cell receptor beta chain is from a study of naive and memory T cell subsets. Study outcomes and limitations: Diversity fell and Gini index rose from naive through CM, EM, EMRA. Findings for naive and memory subsets could not be checked against ground truth.

The beta constant-region primer was an equimolar mix of two oligonucleotides covering TRBC1 and TRBC2. The ligated cDNA underwent four PCR rounds using SP2 and nested alpha and beta constant-region primers. The cDNA 3' end received a ligated single-stranded oligonucleotide carrying the SP2 primer and a 12-nucleotide UMI. MiXCR was run by TCRdb on the UMI-ligation and nested PCR reads, yielding one entry per CDR3 protein. Of 95,000 to 150,000 distinct CDR3 sequences in the sample, 35% to 40% are singletons; the top ten hold 0.9%. Per the germline V gene, CDR1 is SEHNR and CDR2 is FQNEAQ (reference sequence). The CDR3 is made up of 15 amino acids. The V and J ends lost 2 bases and 8 bases, in that order; junction bases with no gene match: 7. There are a few counts of this clonotype. Its antigen is as yet unknown. CD4+ T cell IFNgamma after overnight CMV lysate exposure gave donor CMV status.

The chain is built from TRBV7-9 and TRBJ1-4, with 8 bases aligning to TRBD1. This clonotype originated in a human donor in good health. Source material: central memory CD4+ T cells from blood. CDR3 sequence (DNA): TGTGCCAGCAGCTTATCCGGACAGGGAAGAGAAAAACTGTTTTTT. It specifies CASSLSGQGREKLFF.